A single sample gave rise to the 12 T cell receptor beta chains below, sequenced in a study of blood T cell repertoires in COVID-19. The repertoire was sequenced with immunoSEQ multiplex PCR; TCRdb's copy has only in-frame clones and lacks some. The table has about 320,000 clones, approximately 88% seen once. The material sequenced was peripheral blood. These TCRs come from a woman in her 30s with COVID-19, enrolled during active disease.

This clone was recorded a few times. The chain is built from TRBV19 and TRBJ1-5, with D perhaps matching TRBD1 (6 bases). V lost 3 bases and J 1 base, leaving 13 bases between the germline ends. Looked up from germline, CDR1 is LNHDA and CDR2 is SQIVND (reference sequence). CDR3 size: 16 residues. CDR3 DNA: TGTGCCAGTAGTATGAATCGGCAGGGGAGCAATCAGCCCCAGCATTTT. Protein product: CASSMNRQGSNQPQHF.

This chain links TRBV18 with TRBJ1-2; 7 bases are a match to TRBD1. Germline loops: CDR1 KGHSH, CDR2 LQKENI. The CDR3 is 15 amino acids. The junction had 9 bases not matched to a gene; V was cut back by 3 bases and J by 5 bases. Here the CDR3 DNA reads TGTGCCAGCTCACCCGTCCAGGGGGGCGAGTATGGCTACACCTTC. Translation gives CASSPVQGGEYGYTF.

V is TRBV1 and J is TRBJ1-4; TRBD1, as called in the table, went unchecked against the DNA. TRBV1 is tagged as a pseudogene. The CDR3 is 16 amino acids. The CDR3 region is CTSSHVTTGNNEKLFF. CDR3 bases: TGCACCAGCAGCCACGTCACTACAGGGAATAATGAAAAACTGTTTTTT.

V usage is TRBV7-9 and J usage is TRBJ1-2, with D possibly matching TRBD1 (6 bases). Trimming shortened V by 5 bases and J by 2 bases, and 12 bases separated the two germline ends. This CDR3 spans 14 amino acids. Germline CDR1 reads SEHNR; CDR2 reads FQNEAQ (reference sequence). CDR3 region: CASSPTTGNYGYTF. For the CDR3, the DNA is TGTGCCAGCAGCCCCACGACAGGAAACTATGGCTACACCTTC.

Comment on this clone: Other DNA sequences within the sample encode an identical CDR3. The chain links TRBV7-8 to TRBJ1-2; 8 nucleotides align to TRBD1. Germline CDR1 and CDR2: SGHVS and FQNEAQ. The CDR3 contains 13 residues. Unmatched junction bases numbered 1, after V lost 1 base and J lost 6 bases. The DNA of the CDR3 is TGTGCCAGCAGCTTAGGACAGGGGAATGGCTACACCTTC. The encoded protein is CASSLGQGNGYTF. The full variable domain, completed using reference TRBV7-8 and TRBJ1-2, is GAGVSQSPRYKVAKRGQDVALRCDPISGHVSLFWYQQALGQGPEFLTYFQNEAQLDKSGLPSDRFFAERPEGSVSTLKIQRTQQEDSAVYLCASSLGQGNGYTFGSGTRLTVV.

The chain recombines TRBV5-4 with TRBJ1-1; D gene uncertain. Trimming shortened V by 0 bases and J by 6 bases, and 9 bases separated the two germline ends. This CDR3 has 13 amino acids. Germline V CDR1 and CDR2: SGHNT, YYREEE (reference sequence). The CDR3: CASSLALGAEAFF. In DNA, the CDR3 is TGTGCCAGCAGCTTGGCGCTGGGCGCTGAAGCTTTCTTT. Supplemented by reference TRBV5-4 and TRBJ1-1, the full variable domain reads ETGVTQSPTHLIKTRGQQVTLRCSSQSGHNTVSWYQQALGQGPQFIFQYYREEENGRGNFPPRFSGLQFPNYSSELNVNALELDDSALYLCASSLALGAEAFFGQGTRLTVV.

For the CDR3, the DNA is TGTGCCAGCTCCACACAGGGGAGGGAGACCCAGTACTTC. It translates to CASSTQGRETQYF. The rearrangement joins TRBV18 to TRBJ2-5, with D possibly matching TRBD1 (7 bases). The germline CDR1 and CDR2 sequences are KGHSH and LQKENI. There are 13 residues in the CDR3. The V gene lost 6 bases and the J gene lost 5 bases, with 13 bases spanning the gap. Full variable domain (outside the CDR3, taken from reference TRBV18 and TRBJ2-5): NAGVMQNPRHLVRRRGQEARLRCSPMKGHSHVYWYRQLPEEGLKFMVYLQKENIIDESGMPKERFSAEFPKEGPSILRIQQVVRGDSAAYFCASSTQGRETQYFGPGTRLLVL.

This clone was recorded at least ten times. DNA of the CDR3: TGCAGCGTTCCCCTGGGGATTACAGGGACGGACTATGGCTACACCTTC. Its protein is CSVPLGITGTDYGYTF. This chain uses TRBV29-1 with TRBJ1-2, with a weak D call TRBD1 (6 bases). Deletions cut 5 bases from V and 3 bases from J, with 22 bases between. This CDR3 is built from 16 residues. The V gene's germline CDR1 is SQVTM and CDR2 ANQGSEA.

The chain uses TRBV2 and TRBJ1-1; D may be TRBD1 (6 bases). V lost 3 bases, J lost 5 bases, and 13 bases lay in between. The CDR3 runs to 14 residues. Germline lookup yields CDR1 SNHLY and CDR2 FYNNEI. CDR3 sequence (DNA): TGTGCCAGCAGTGACGGGCAGGGGTGGACTGAAGCTTTCTTT. Protein: CASSDGQGWTEAFF. Together with reference TRBV2 and TRBJ1-1, the CDR3 gives the full variable domain: EPEVTQTPSHQVTQMGQEVILRCVPISNHLYFYWYRQILGQKVEFLVSFYNNEISEKSEIFDDQFSVERPDGSNFTLKIRSTKLEDSAMYFCASSDGQGWTEAFFGQGTRLTVV.

This clone was seen a handful of times. The V gene is TRBV3-1 (or the pseudogene TRBV3-2), the J gene TRBJ1-2, with a weak D call TRBD1 (5 bases). V lost 7 bases, J lost 8 bases, and 17 bases lay in between. This CDR3 region has 13 residues. Germline CDR1 and CDR2: LGHDT and YNNKEL (reference sequence). CDR3 sequence reads: CASTQLGARGYTF. DNA of the CDR3: TGTGCCAGCACCCAGCTAGGGGCCCGGGGCTACACCTTC.

Comment on this clone: Different DNA sequences within this sample yield the same CDR3. The chain has TRBV29-1 and TRBJ1-2; no definite D call. This CDR3 contains 11 residues. Germline lookup yields CDR1 SQVTM and CDR2 ANQGSEA. The V gene lost 1 base and the J gene lost 5 bases, with 5 bases spanning the gap. This CDR3 reads CSVEGRYGYTF. The CDR3 region has the DNA TGCAGCGTTGAAGGGAGGTATGGCTACACCTTC.

The chain is built from TRBV5-4 and TRBJ2-2; unclear D gene. The CDR3 consists of 14 residues. Trimming shortened V by 4 bases and J by 6 bases, and 13 bases separated the two germline ends. CDR1 is SGHNT, CDR2 YYREEE, per germline (reference sequence). The CDR3 sequence is CASSPSPSAGELFF. CDR3 bases: TGTGCCAGCAGCCCCTCCCCGTCCGCCGGGGAGCTGTTTTTT.